The sample holds many counts of the clone carrying this T cell receptor beta chain. Its antigen is still unknown. Library preparation (for TCRbeta) was performed with unique molecular identifiers. TCRdb used MiXCR to reprocess the PCR reads, holding one entry per CDR3 protein. The data contain approximately 230,000 distinct CDR3 sequences, roughly 25% of them singletons. CDR1 and CDR2 (germline): DFQATT, SNEGSKA (reference sequence). CDR3 size: 16 residues. This sample is drawn from a study of T-cell reconstitution after alpha-beta-depleted transplantation in children. Regarding the study as a whole: Reports say that about two months after transplant, the alpha-beta T cells came out of several hundred graft clones that had expanded. Some patients' high day-60 TCRbeta diversity was traced to surviving recipient T cells and thymic progenitors. Newly made T cells mostly supplied T-cell counts and diversity one year after transplant.

The V and J genes are TRBV20-1 and TRBJ2-5; 8 bases map to TRBD2. This receptor was identified in a girl aged 2-10 years with Fanconi anemia, due to receive a stem cell transplant. This specimen was PBMCs, taken before TCRalphabeta/CD19-depleted stem cell transplant. The CDR3 sequence: CFSGTRTSPPQETQYF. CDR3 nucleotide sequence: TGCTTTTCCGGGACTAGAACTTCCCCCCCACAAGAGACCCAGTACTTC.